This passage covers 14 T cell receptor delta chains from one sample sequenced in a study of gamma-delta chains in newborns, infants, children. TCRdb ran CATT on the reads. The top ten hold approximately 15% of the sample, which has fewer than 4,500 delta-chain clones, less than 2.5% seen once. The sample consisted of blood. These receptors were collected from a child who was a newborn, infant or young child, either healthy, febrile or measles-vaccinated (not recorded which).

This clone appeared a few times. A read error is the likely source, as a far larger clone sits one nucleotide away. At the DNA level, this CDR3 is encoded by other sequences in the same sample as well. The genes are TRDV1 and TRDJ1; D is unresolved. V lost 3 bases and J lost 1, with 21 bases in between. CDR1 is TSWWSYY and CDR2 is QGS in the germline V gene. The CDR3 totals 18 residues. The CDR3 loop reads CALGELGTHAGLTDKLIF. In DNA, the CDR3 is TGTGCTCTTGGGGAGCTCGGCACCCACGCCGGACTCACCGATAAACTCATCTTT.

The sample holds a few counts of this clone. The protein in TCRdb stems from a much larger clone and differs at residue 5 from this DNA's translation, likely a read error; here the protein is translated from the DNA. The CDR3 DNA reads TGTGCTCTTGGGGTTCGCTCTTCCTACAGGTTGGGGGATACCGATAAACTCATCTTT. Its translation: CALGVRSSYRLGDTDKLIF. The rearrangement uses TRDV1 and TRDJ1; tentatively, D is TRDD2 or TRDD3 (8 bases each). Trimming pared 4 bases from V and 2 bases from J, leaving 26 bases between. The CDR3 covers 19 residues. CDR1 TSWWSYY and CDR2 QGS come from the germline V gene.

This clone was counted between two and nine times. A read error likely explains this, since a far larger clone differs by one base. The rearrangement links TRDV2 to TRDJ3; 12 bases align to TRDD3. The CDR3 is 18 residues long. The germline CDR1 and CDR2 sequences are GEAIGNYY and EKD. Written as DNA, the CDR3 is TGTGCCTGTGACTTTACTGGGGGATACTCCTGGGGCACCCGACAGATGTTTTTC. Translating it yields CACDFTGGYSWGTRQMFF.

This clone was seen a handful of times. TCRdb's listed protein matches a much larger clone and diverges from this DNA's translation at residue 11, likely through a read error; the protein shown comes from the DNA. The chain recombines TRDV1 with TRDJ1, with D possibly TRDD2 on 5 matching bases. Trimming took off 1 base at V and 0 bases at J, with 21 bases between the two ends. CDR1 and CDR2 (germline): TSWWSYY, QGS. CDR3 length: 19 residues. CDR3 DNA sequence: TGTGCTCTTGGGGAACCCCTACGAGTAAGGGAGAGGTACACCGATAAACTCATCTTT. This translates into CALGEPLRVRERYTDKLIF.

The chain is built from TRDV2 and TRDJ1; D unresolved. Germline CDR1 and CDR2: GEAIGNYY and EKD. The germline V and J ends were trimmed by 3 bases and 0 bases, with 16 bases remaining between them. The CDR3 sequence is 16 residues long. The CDR3 DNA reads as TGTGCCTGTGACCAAGTTAGCCGGACGGACACCGATAAACTCATCTTT. This codes for CACDQVSRTDTDKLIF.

In this sample, this clone turned up a few times. The protein that TCRdb holds for this DNA derives from a much larger clone and differs from the translated DNA at residue 14, which likely indicates a read error; the protein shown here is translated from the DNA. The chain employs TRDV2 and TRDJ3; D may be TRDD3 (6 bases). CDR3 length: 18 residues. Per the germline V gene, CDR1 is GEAIGNYY and CDR2 is EKD. The CDR3: CACDTGDFYSWDTLQMFF. As DNA, the CDR3 is TGTGCCTGTGACACCGGGGATTTCTACTCCTGGGACACCCTACAGATGTTTTTC.

This clone was observed a handful of times. Translating this DNA gives a protein that differs at residue 9 from the TCRdb one, which belongs to a much larger clone; a read error is likely, and the protein shown is this translation. The gene calls are TRDV2 and TRDJ1; the match to TRDD3 covers 11 bases. CDR1 GEAIGNYY and CDR2 EKD come from the germline V gene. With 3 bases clipped from V and 0 bases from J, the junction kept 5 bases outside the gene matches. This CDR3 contains 16 residues. DNA for the CDR3: TGTGCCTGTGACCCTGGGGGATACTATTACACCGATAAACTCATCTTT. Translation gives CACDPGGYYYTDKLIF.

This clone was seen only a few times. This chain joins TRDV2 and TRDJ3; 13 bases are a match to TRDD3. Germline V gives CDR1 GEAIGNYY, CDR2 EKD. Trimming took 0 bases from V and 2 from J; bases not matched to a gene: 3. There are 19 residues in the CDR3. CDR3 DNA sequence: TGTGCCTGTGACACCGTACTGGGGGATACGACCTGGGACACCCGACAGATGTTTTTC. This codes for CACDTVLGDTTWDTRQMFF.

This clone was counted a few times. The amino acid sequence in TCRdb belongs to a much larger clone and departs from this DNA's translation at residue 15, likely a sequencing read error; the sequence shown is translated from the DNA. The chain carries TRDV2 and TRDJ3; 13 positions match TRDD3. The germline CDR1 and CDR2 sequences are GEAIGNYY and EKD. This CDR3 has 21 amino acids. The CDR3: CACDTLLGDTRFSWNTRQMFF. The CDR3 coding sequence is TGTGCCTGTGACACCCTACTGGGGGATACGCGGTTCTCCTGGAACACCCGACAGATGTTTTTC.

About this clone: TCRdb's listed protein matches a much larger clone and diverges from this DNA's translation at residue 12, likely through a read error; the protein shown comes from the DNA. Other DNA sequences in this sample translate to the same CDR3. This chain links TRDV2 with TRDJ3; 9 bases fit TRDD3. There are 19 residues in the CDR3. Germline V gives CDR1 GEAIGNYY, CDR2 EKD. The CDR3 spells CACDTFTGGSSRDTRQMFF. The CDR3 DNA reads as TGTGCCTGTGACACGTTTACTGGGGGAAGCTCCCGGGACACCCGACAGATGTTTTTC.

This clone was counted only a few times. This could be a read error, since a much larger clone is one nucleotide away. The chain recombines TRDV1 with TRDJ2, with 8 bases that match TRDD3. The germline CDR1 and CDR2 sequences are TSWWSYY and QGS. The CDR3 is 19 amino acids. CDR3 in DNA: TGTGCTCTTGGGGTCCCTATCTGGGGGAGCCCCCCTTTGACAACACAACTCTTCTTT. Its translation: CALGVPIWGSPPLTTQLFF.

This clone is medium-sized within its sample. It differs at one base from a far larger clone, so likely a read error. CDR3 sequence reads: CACGALTGGPHLTAQLFF. The CDR3 DNA follows: TGTGCCTGTGGCGCCCTTACTGGGGGTCCTCACCTGACAGCACAACTCTTCTTT. The rearrangement joins TRDV2 to TRDJ2, with TRDD3 matching over 8 bases. CDR1 and CDR2 from the germline V gene are GEAIGNYY and EKD. Germline trimming cut 5 bases from V and 3 bases from J; bases unmatched to any gene: 16. This CDR3 comprises 18 residues.

Concerning this clone itself: A far more abundant clone sits one base away, making this likely a read error. Different DNA sequences within this sample yield the same CDR3. The chain links TRDV2 to TRDJ2, with a weak D call TRDD3 (5 bases). Germline V gene data show CDR1 as GEAIGNYY and CDR2 as EKD. The length of the CDR3 is 16 residues. V lost 1 base and J lost 1, with 12 bases in between. In DNA, the CDR3 is TGTGCCTGTGACACGCTGGGTCCGCTTTTGACAGCACAACTCTTCTTT. Protein sequence: CACDTLGPLLTAQLFF.

As to this clone: Just one base apart from a much larger clone, this may be a read error. This specimen includes other DNA sequences encoding the same CDR3. The gene calls are TRDV1 and TRDJ3, with TRDD3 matching 11 bases. Germline V gives CDR1 TSWWSYY, CDR2 QGS. CDR3 length equals 24 residues. Unmatched junction bases numbered 19, after V lost 3 bases and J lost 0 bases. The CDR3 DNA reads TGTGCTCTTGGGGAGCTCCCCCCCCCCTCACTGGGGGATATGGGCTCCTGGGACACCCGACAGATGTTTTTC. Its protein is CALGELPPPSLGDMGSWDTRQMFF.